A selection of T cell receptor beta chains follows, all from one sample in a study of graft-versus-host responses after intestinal transplantation. The antigens for these receptors are not known. The assay was immunoSEQ multiplex PCR, and TCRdb's table has in-frame clones only and misses some. The profile shows 75,000 to 95,000 clones, around 93% of them singletons. Sequencing was performed on unstimulated CD8+ T cells sorted from spleen or lymph node cells, taken before intestinal transplant. The receptor set was obtained from a human donor who received an intestinal transplant. CDR3s include the opening cysteine and the closing phenylalanine or tryptophan. The size of a clone is reported for some rows only, either as once, few or many, or as a class for expanded clones.

>NA|TRBJ2-1|TRBV7-9
CASSLSGTGVKDEQFF
>NA|TRBJ1-1|TRBV27
CASSPLETGRYTEAFF
>NA|TRBJ2-3|TRBV2
CASMRLAGGPTDTQYF
>once|TRBJ2-3|TRBV7-9
CASSFPPGQEEDTQYF
>NA|TRBJ1-4|TRBV27
CASSFEGPTNEKLFF
>NA|TRBJ2-7|TRBV9
CASSTGTSGYEQYF
>NA|TRBJ1-2|TRBV27
CASSYKGMGGYTF
>once|TRBJ2-2|TRBV30
CAWASGVGAGELFF
>NA|TRBJ1-5|TRBV4-3
CASSQDLGGNQPQHF
>once|TRBJ2-3|TRBV6-5
CASRNRGGSTDTQYF
>NA|TRBJ2-1|TRBV7-2
CASSRRLSYNEQFF
>NA|TRBJ1-1|TRBV2
CASSEPRVANTEAFF
>NA|TRBJ1-5|TRBV6-6
CASSGTLFVEPQHF
>once|TRBJ2-1|TRBV11-2
CASSPLTETMNNEQFF
>once|TRBJ2-1|TRBV9
CASSVAGAGAAEQFF
>NA|TRBJ1-5|TRBV5-5
CASSFREAGQPQHF
>NA|TRBJ1-2|TRBV11-2
CASSPEGTGWEGTF
>NA|TRBJ2-7|TRBV10-1
CASSESGVGPYEQYF
>NA|TRBJ2-7|TRBV5-1
CASSLVQGAYEQYF
>once|TRBJ1-2|TRBV4-2
CASSQEEQGVYYGYTF
>NA|TRBJ2-6|TRBV11-3
CASSFSTGTGANVLTF
>NA|TRBJ2-7|TRBV27
CASSSLGTAPYEQYF
>NA|TRBJ2-3|TRBV2
CASSEMPSGGTDTQYF
>NA|TRBJ1-1|TRBV12-5
CASGLGQTEAFF
>once|TRBJ2-7|TRBV9
CASSPRTGMYEQYF
>NA|TRBJ2-3|TRBV5-6
CASSLLSGGVTDTQYF